This TCR beta chain was observed in a study of blood T cell repertoires in COVID-19. Produced via immunoSEQ multiplex PCR; TCRdb's table is partial and in-frame only. The table has 150,000 to 200,000 clones, approximately 90% seen once. This CDR3 region has 14 residues. Germline lookup yields CDR1 SGHRS and CDR2 YFSETQ. The V and J ends lost 4 bases and 6 bases, in that order; junction bases with no gene match: 6. The chain couples TRBV5-1 to TRBJ2-3, with 9 bases fitting TRBD1. The sequence derives from a human donor in a cohort sampled during active COVID-19. The specimen sequenced was peripheral blood. CDR3 in DNA: TGCGCCAGCAGCCCTGGACAGGGGTGGGATACGCAGTATTTT. Encoded protein: CASSPGQGWDTQYF.